This TCR beta chain appears in the sequencing data of a study of spatial heterogeneity in lung cancer. Study in general: TCR and UMI combinations that were unique each appeared, on average, more than ten times in raw reads. Study outcomes and limitations: Expanded TCRs classified as ubiquitous or regional were counted, and these counts tracked ubiquitous and regional nonsynonymous mutations, respectively. Counts that tracked tumor mutation counts were those of expanded intratumoral alpha and beta TCRs.

Time point given: sample taken at primary tumor resection. Whole RNA, which was extracted from tumor, nontumor lung tissue or frozen PBMC, was sequenced without any cell sorting. The CDR3 has 17 amino acids. With 6 bases clipped from V and 4 bases from J, the junction kept 12 bases outside the gene matches. Unique molecular identifiers, one per molecule, were present on every TCR cDNA molecule. TCRdb called the 5' RACE reads again in MiXCR, with one record for every CDR3 protein. The data hold 20,000 to 30,000 distinct CDR3 sequences, with 8.8% observed a single time. This clonotype was counted many times. Its specificity is unknown.

The clonotype originates from a male donor with early-stage non-small cell lung cancer. The specimen was lung tumor tissue, collected at surgery. The chain is built from TRBV12-3 or TRBV12-4 and TRBJ2-6; 7 bases line up with TRBD1. The CDR3 loop is CASRLGQFSPGANVLTF. The CDR3 DNA reads as TGTGCCAGCAGACTGGGACAGTTTAGCCCAGGGGCCAACGTCCTGACTTTC.